Below, 4 T cell receptor beta chains from the same sample are listed, as sequenced in a study of response to subunit inactivated influenza vaccine. TCRdb used MiXCR to reprocess the RT-PCR reads, holding one entry per CDR3 protein. The repertoire holds about 540,000 distinct CDR3 sequences, with around a quarter as singletons. In addition, the sample was reused for a study of T cells expressing NK-cell markers. That report adds: 5'RACE template switching built TCR beta cDNA with unique molecular identifiers.

Sequences were derived from CD4+ T cells sorted from PBMCs, sampled 12 days after vaccination. Receptor source: a man in his fifties who received an inactivated influenza vaccine.

This chain links TRBV10-3 with TRBJ1-1; a weak D match, TRBD1 (6 bases). The CDR3 contains 16 residues. Trimming took 8 bases from V and 1 from J, leaving 20 bases between them. CDR1 ENHRY and CDR2 SYGVKD come from the germline V gene. In DNA form, the CDR3 reads TGTGCCATCTGCGGCCAACCTGGGACACAGAACACTGAAGCTTTCTTT. It yields the protein CAICGQPGTQNTEAFF.

As to this clonotype: The limits of the CDR3 on the DNA are not certain, so only TCRdb's listed CDR3 is given. The chain carries TRBV25-1 and TRBJ2-3; TRBD1 reflects the table's D call only, with no check against the DNA. The germline gives CDR1 MGHDK, CDR2 SYGVNS. The CDR3 comprises 15 residues, both ends counted. The CDR3 spells CASSSSGENTDTQYF.

This rearrangement joins TRBV12-3 or TRBV12-4 to TRBJ2-3, with a weak D call TRBD2 (6 bases). This CDR3 has 17 residues. Trimming took 2 bases from V and 5 from J, leaving 20 bases between them. CDR3 sequence reads: CASSLFTGGINIDTQYF. CDR3 nucleotides: TGTGCCAGCAGTTTATTCACGGGCGGGATCAACATAGATACGCAGTATTTT.

The chain combines TRBV14 with TRBJ2-7; D is undetermined. This CDR3 spans 12 amino acids. The ends were cut back, 1 base at V and 9 bases at J, with 10 bases in the middle. The germline gives CDR1 SGHDN, CDR2 FVKESK. The CDR3 loop is CASSQGSTRQYF. The CDR3 DNA follows: TGTGCCAGCAGCCAAGGCTCCACGCGGCAGTACTTC. Combining the CDR3 with reference TRBV14 and TRBJ2-7 gives the whole variable domain EAGVTQFPSHSVIEKGQTVTLRCDPISGHDNLYWYRRVMGKEIKFLLHFVKESKQDESGMPNNRFLAERTGGTYSTLKVQPAELEDSGVYFCASSQGSTRQYFGPGTRLTVT.